This record concerns one T cell receptor beta chain sequence. This sample was taken from a study of control samples from healthy donors and cancer patients. The method was immunoSEQ multiplex PCR; TCRdb's version includes in-frame clones alone and lacks a portion of them. This sample has about 82,000 clones; about 89% occur once, and the top ten carry over 15%. Looked up from germline, CDR1 is GTSNPN and CDR2 is SVGIG (reference sequence). The CDR3 is 14 amino acids. V gave up 2 bases and J gave up 4 bases; unmatched junction bases: 6. The sample consisted of blood. This chain connects TRBV30 to TRBJ1-2; 8 nucleotides match TRBD1. The TCR sequence derives from a man between 50 and 59 years old in good health. CDR3 protein: CAWSPGQGSYGYTF. CDR3 DNA sequence: TGTGCCTGGAGTCCAGGACAGGGCAGCTATGGCTACACCTTC. Filled out from reference TRBV30 and TRBJ1-2, the complete variable domain reads SQTIHQWPATLVQPVGSPLSLECTVEGTSNPNLYWYRQAAGRGLQLLFYSVGIGQISSEVPQNLSASRPQDRQFILSSKKLLLSDSGFYLCAWSPGQGSYGYTFGSGTRLTVV.